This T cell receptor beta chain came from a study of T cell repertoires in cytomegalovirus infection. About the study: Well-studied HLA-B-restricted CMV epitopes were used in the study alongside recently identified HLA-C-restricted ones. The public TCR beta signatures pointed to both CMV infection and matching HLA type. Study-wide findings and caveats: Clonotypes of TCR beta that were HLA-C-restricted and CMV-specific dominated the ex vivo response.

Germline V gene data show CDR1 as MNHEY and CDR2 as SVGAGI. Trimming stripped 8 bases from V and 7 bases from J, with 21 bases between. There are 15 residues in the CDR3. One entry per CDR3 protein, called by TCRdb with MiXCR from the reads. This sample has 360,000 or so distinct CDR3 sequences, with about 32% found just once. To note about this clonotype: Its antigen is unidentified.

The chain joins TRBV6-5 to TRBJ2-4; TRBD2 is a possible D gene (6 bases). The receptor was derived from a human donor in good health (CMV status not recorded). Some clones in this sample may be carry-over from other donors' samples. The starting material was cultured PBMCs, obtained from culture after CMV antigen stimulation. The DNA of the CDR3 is TGTGCCAGCGCGCCCACCGGGGACTCCTCGAACATTCAGTACTTC. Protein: CASAPTGDSSNIQYF.